The entry that follows covers one T cell receptor beta chain sequence. How the authors handled the data: Using reference gene primer amplification, nucleated cell counts were estimated. Measured with immunoSEQ multiplex PCR; TCRdb has only the in-frame clones, and not every one. V, J and clone size derive from that table, while D and trimming were established from the DNA sequence. The sample has a few hundred thousand clones; 85% to 90% are singletons. This record belongs to a study of blood T cell repertoires in COVID-19. Study in general: The samples span acute and convalescent COVID-19 from the United States, Italy and Spain. T cells, B-cell-depleted T cells, or PBMCs provided the cDNA or gDNA that served as material.

Input material: peripheral blood. The TCR originated in a man aged 45-65 years with acute or convalescent COVID-19.

This CDR3 is CASSFRTGQETQYF. In DNA form, the CDR3 reads TGTGCCAGCAGTTTTCGGACAGGCCAAGAGACCCAGTACTTC. The chain links TRBV27 to TRBJ2-5, with 7 bases aligning to TRBD1. The CDR3 length is 14 residues. Germline-derived CDR1 and CDR2 are MNHEY and SMNVEV (reference sequence). The V and J ends lost 3 bases and 1 base, in that order; junction bases with no gene match: 2.